One and the same sample provided the 20 T cell receptor beta chains below, sequenced in a study of response to subunit inactivated influenza vaccine. In TCRdb, the RT-PCR reads were re-called with MiXCR into one record per CDR3 protein. In the table there are more than 200,000 distinct CDR3 sequences, 10% to 15% of which are singletons. The source material was non-naive T cells sorted from PBMCs, sampled around two weeks before vaccination. All receptors derive from a man aged 50 or older who received an inactivated influenza vaccine.

The chain recombines TRBV11-2 with TRBJ2-1; 11 bases match TRBD2. The V and J ends lost 5 bases and 7 bases, in that order; junction bases with no gene match: 10. The V gene's germline CDR1 is SGHAT and CDR2 FQNNGV. There are 16 residues in the CDR3. The CDR3 loop reads CASSPPLAGGRNEQFF. The CDR3 DNA reads TGTGCCAGCAGCCCCCCCCTAGCGGGGGGAAGAAATGAGCAGTTCTTC.

This clonotype was observed a few times. The V gene is TRBV9, the J gene TRBJ1-6; TRBD1 aligns across 9 bases. V dropped 4 bases and J dropped 6; count of bases not matched to a gene: 5. The CDR3 runs to 15 residues. Per the germline V gene, CDR1 is SGDLS and CDR2 is YYNGEE. Here the CDR3 reads CASSPGQGRNSPLHF. CDR3 DNA: TGTGCCAGCAGCCCGGGACAGGGACGTAATTCACCCCTCCACTTT.

The table lists this clonotype with a few counts. The chain is built from TRBV7-2 and TRBJ1-5; TRBD1 is a possible D gene (5 bases). V dropped 5 bases and J dropped 4 bases, with 18 bases sitting between them. The germline gives CDR1 SGHTA, CDR2 FQGNSA. The CDR3 runs to 16 residues. CDR3 amino acids: CASSEIAGPGNQPQHF. DNA for the CDR3: TGTGCCAGCAGCGAAATTGCCGGGCCAGGGAATCAGCCCCAGCATTTT.

This clonotype occurred many times. The rearrangement uses TRBV5-1 and TRBJ2-7; TRBD1 agrees at 11 bases. CDR1 SGHRS and CDR2 YFSETQ come from the germline V gene. The trim removed 4 bases at V and 5 bases at J, leaving 14 bases unmatched. The CDR3 consists of 17 residues. The CDR3 here is CASSPAPLRTGGNEQYF. The CDR3, as DNA: TGCGCCAGCAGCCCCGCTCCCCTCCGGACAGGGGGCAACGAGCAGTACTTC.

This clonotype was observed a few times. This chain links TRBV20-1 with TRBJ2-7; 8 bases match TRBD2. Per germline, CDR1 DFQATT and CDR2 SNEGSKA (reference sequence). The CDR3 has 13 amino acids. Trimming took 6 bases from V and 6 from J; bases not matched to a gene: 10. The CDR3 DNA follows: TGCAGTGCCCCGAACCGGCGGGAGGCCGAGCAGTACTTC. This encodes CSAPNRREAEQYF.

This clonotype was recorded a few times. The V gene is TRBV7-2, the J gene TRBJ2-7, with 15 bases aligning to TRBD2. Unmatched junction bases numbered 3, after V lost 4 bases and J lost 5 bases. CDR3 length: 15 amino acids. CDR1 and CDR2 from the germline V gene are SGHTA and FQGNSA. CDR3 coding DNA: TGTGCCAGCAGCTGGACTAGCGGGGGGGGCCACGAGCAGTACTTC. This sequence encodes CASSWTSGGGHEQYF.

This clonotype has just a few counts. The chain uses TRBV3-1 and TRBJ2-1, with TRBD2 identical over 9 bases. V lost 0 bases to trimming and J lost 3 bases; unmatched junction nucleotides: 6. CDR1 and CDR2 from the germline V gene are LGHDT and YNNKEL (reference sequence). CDR3 size: 17 residues. The CDR3 is CASSQDPTSGLYNEQFF. The CDR3 region has the DNA TGTGCCAGCAGCCAAGACCCGACTAGCGGACTCTACAATGAGCAGTTCTTC.

This clonotype was seen repeatedly, ten times or more. The chain couples TRBV14 to TRBJ2-3, with 8 positions matching TRBD2. The germline CDR1 and CDR2 sequences are SGHDN and FVKESK. The V and J ends lost 4 bases and 5 bases, in that order; junction bases with no gene match: 11. This CDR3 spans 16 amino acids. The CDR3 region is CASSRTSMTTGDTQYF. The CDR3 DNA sequence: TGTGCCAGCAGCCGGACTAGCATGACAACCGGAGATACGCAGTATTTT.

This chain links TRBV19 with TRBJ1-5; possible D gene TRBD1, 6 bases. In germline, CDR1 is LNHDA, CDR2 SQIVND (reference sequence). This CDR3 has 12 residues. The V end was cut by 10 bases, the J end by 5 bases, with 12 bases between. CDR3 residues: CATRGAHQPQHF. CDR3 sequence (DNA): TGTGCCACCCGGGGGGCCCATCAGCCCCAGCATTTT.

This clonotype was detected ten times or more. The chain uses TRBV5-4 and TRBJ1-2; D call uncertain. Germline CDR1 and CDR2: SGHNT and YYREEE (reference sequence). The CDR3 spans 14 residues. Trimming stripped 0 bases from V and 1 base from J, with 7 bases between. DNA for the CDR3: TGTGCCAGCAGCTTGGAACAGAGTAACTATGGCTACACCTTC. Protein product: CASSLEQSNYGYTF.

The V call is TRBV20-1, the J call TRBJ2-2; D is unclear. CDR1 is DFQATT and CDR2 is SNEGSKA in the germline V gene (reference sequence). This CDR3 has 16 residues. The V end lost 0 bases, the J end lost 2 bases, and 13 bases lay between the germline ends. The CDR3 reads CSARDHPLLNTGELFF. CDR3 coding DNA: TGCAGTGCTAGAGATCACCCCCTGCTTAACACCGGGGAGCTGTTTTTT.

This clonotype has ten or more counts. The V call is TRBV27, the J call TRBJ2-2; D gene unclear. Germline CDR1 is MNHEY and CDR2 is SMNVEV (reference sequence). There are 12 residues in the CDR3. Trimming took off 2 bases at V and 6 bases at J, with 4 bases between the two ends. The CDR3 protein is CASSLSSGELFF. Written as DNA, the CDR3 is TGTGCCAGCAGTTTAAGTTCCGGGGAGCTGTTTTTT.

Comment on this clonotype: This may be a read error: a much more frequent sequence differs by one nucleotide. The genes are TRBV2 and TRBJ2-1; D unresolved. The CDR3 covers 16 residues. Germline CDR1 and CDR2: SNHLY and FYNNEI. The CDR3 region is CASKTRPWIMSNEEFF. The CDR3 bases are TGTGCCAGCAAGACGAGGCCGTGGATCATGTCCAATGAGGAGTTCTTC.

This clonotype has only a few counts. At one of its ends the junction is not consistent with the germline gene, which may arise from a read error. J is TRBJ2-3 and V is TRBV20-1; D remains unclear. CDR3 length: 10 residues. CDR1 is DFQATT and CDR2 is SNEGSKA in the germline V gene (reference sequence). In DNA form, the CDR3 reads TGCAGTGCTAGCATAGATACGCAGTATTTT. Its protein product is CSASIDTQYF.

This clonotype was found a few times. The chain combines TRBV4-1 with TRBJ2-2; D not certain. The V end lost 0 bases, the J end lost 1 base, and 9 bases lay between the germline ends. The length of the CDR3 is 16 residues. CDR1 is MGHRA, CDR2 YSYEKL, per germline. CDR3 region: CASSQESSRNTGELFF. The CDR3 coding sequence is TGCGCCAGCAGCCAAGAGAGTAGCCGGAACACCGGGGAGCTGTTTTTT.

This clonotype appeared many times. The chain carries TRBV5-5 and TRBJ2-7, with 7 bases aligning to TRBD1. The CDR3 has 14 amino acids. The V gene's germline CDR1 is SGHKS and CDR2 YYEKEE (reference sequence). V trimming: 4 bases; J trimming: 1 base; junction bases outside the gene matches: 5. In DNA form, the CDR3 reads TGTGCCAGCAGCCTATGGACAGGATCCTACGAGCAGTACTTC. Amino acids: CASSLWTGSYEQYF.

The chain is built from TRBV5-4 and TRBJ2-2, with D perhaps matching TRBD2 (6 bases). The CDR3 has 15 amino acids. V was trimmed by 4 bases and J by 4 bases, leaving 14 bases between them. Per germline, CDR1 SGHNT and CDR2 YYREEE (reference sequence). Written as DNA, the CDR3 is TGTGCCAGCAGCCTGGACTATCAAAGCACCGGGGAGCTGTTTTTT. Protein product: CASSLDYQSTGELFF.

The rearrangement uses TRBV28 and TRBJ2-5, with TRBD2 matching 8 bases. The CDR3 length is 17 residues. From germline, CDR1 is MDHEN and CDR2 SYDVKM. Unmatched junction bases numbered 9, after V lost 1 base and J lost 2 bases. The CDR3 spells CASSLLPSGGLQETQYF. The CDR3 DNA follows: TGTGCCAGCAGTTTATTGCCCAGCGGGGGCCTACAAGAGACCCAGTACTTC.

This clonotype has only a few counts. The gene calls are TRBV19 and TRBJ2-1; 12 bases line up with TRBD2. The V gene's germline CDR1 is LNHDA and CDR2 SQIVND (reference sequence). CDR3 length equals 16 residues. The trim removed 7 bases at V and 8 bases at J, leaving 12 bases unmatched. For the CDR3, the DNA is TGTGCCAGTAAGGAATTGGGACTAGCGGGCCGATATGAGCAGTTCTTC. Its protein is CASKELGLAGRYEQFF.

This clonotype was found a few times. The chain has TRBV6-5 and TRBJ2-7; 9 bases are a match to TRBD1. The V gene end was trimmed by 1 base and the J gene end by 2 bases; junction bases not matched to a gene: 9. This CDR3 spans 17 amino acids. The germline V gene has CDR1 MNHEY and CDR2 SVGAGI. CDR3 nucleotide sequence: TGTGCCAGCAGTTACTTTCGGGTGGGACAGGGAACCTACGAGCAGTACTTC. Translating it yields CASSYFRVGQGTYEQYF.